One sample yielded the 6 T cell receptor beta chains listed below, sequenced in a study of T cell responses to AZD1222 COVID-19 vaccine. Produced via immunoSEQ multiplex PCR; TCRdb's table is partial and in-frame only. The sample contains some 140,000 clones, approximately 85% of which appear only once. The sequences come from peripheral blood, collected 28 days after the second dose of the MenACWY control vaccine. These receptor sequences come from an adult who received the MenACWY meningococcal vaccine as a control.

V and J are TRBV20-1 and TRBJ1-2; D gene ambiguous. This CDR3 contains 11 residues. Germline CDR1 DFQATT, CDR2 SNEGSKA (reference sequence). The CDR3, as DNA: TGCAGGGCCACCGGAACCTATGGCTACACCTTC. Translated, it gives CRATGTYGYTF.

In the case of this clone: The sample contains more than one DNA sequence encoding this CDR3. V is TRBV5-4 and J is TRBJ1-1; maybe TRBD1 (5 bases). The germline gives CDR1 SGHNT, CDR2 YYREEE (reference sequence). Trimming removed 5 bases at V and 1 base at J, with 9 bases between. The CDR3 loop spans 13 amino acids. Here the CDR3 reads CASSYDRNTEAFF. In nucleotides, the CDR3 is TGTGCCAGCAGTTACGACAGGAACACTGAAGCTTTCTTT.

The chain uses TRBV3-1 (or the pseudogene TRBV3-2) and TRBJ1-2; 9 nucleotides line up with TRBD1. The CDR3 extends over 16 amino acids. V was pared by 2 bases and J by 4 bases, with 8 bases of the junction left unmatched. The V gene's germline CDR1 is LGHDT and CDR2 YNNKEL (reference sequence). CDR3 bases: TGTGCCAGCAGCCAATCCGGGACAGGGAGTCCCTATGGCTACACCTTC. Protein: CASSQSGTGSPYGYTF.

The CDR3 protein is CASSLALSPLHF. DNA of the CDR3: TGTGCCAGCAGCTTAGCGCTTTCACCCCTCCACTTT. V gene TRBV7-6 combines with J gene TRBJ1-6; D is unclear. CDR1 and CDR2 from the germline V gene are SGHVS and FNYEAQ. Between the trimmed V and J ends, which lost 0 bases and 9 bases, there was a span of 3 bases. The CDR3 is made up of 12 amino acids.

This chain uses TRBV6-2 or TRBV6-3 with TRBJ2-1; 7 positions agree with TRBD2. Germline CDR1 reads MNHEY; CDR2 reads SVGEGT. V was pared by 5 bases and J by 0 bases, with 7 bases of the junction left unmatched. This CDR3 comprises 16 residues. For the CDR3, the DNA is TGTGCCAGCAGTGGGAGCGGGGCCAGCTCCTACAATGAGCAGTTCTTC. It translates to CASSGSGASSYNEQFF.

The genes are TRBV20-1 and TRBJ1-1; no firm D call. CDR1 is DFQATT, CDR2 SNEGSKA, per germline (reference sequence). V was trimmed by 3 bases and J by 11 bases, leaving 13 bases between them. The CDR3 contains 11 residues. The CDR3 loop reads CSASLGLGAFF. The CDR3 DNA follows: TGCAGTGCTAGTTTAGGCTTGGGTGCTTTCTTT.